These T cell receptor beta chains were read from a single sample in a study of blood T cells in healthy people across ages. TCRdb reprocessed the 5' RACE reads with MiXCR, giving one entry per CDR3 protein. This sample has about 840,000 distinct CDR3 sequences; 25% to 35% occur once, and the top ten carry 10%. This same sample was also taken into another study, of T cells of mothers and their children.

The specimen sequenced was blood. The source is a woman in her 40s in good health. The CDR3 runs from the conserved cysteine through the conserved F or W. A D gene is named only where the DNA matches it firmly. Some rows have no size entry. The others give once, few or many, or a class for an expanded clone.

many TRBJ2-7 TRBV5-1 - CASSLGGSSSYEQYF TGCGCCAGCAGCTTGGGAGGATCCTCCTCCTACGAGCAGTACTTC
- TRBJ1-2 TRBV27 - CASSIRTGGTAFNGYTF TGTGCCAGCAGTATACGGACGGGGGGGACCGCTTTTAATGGCTACACCTTC
many TRBJ2-1 TRBV7-9 - CASSLGVGVNSYNEQFF TGTGCCAGCAGCTTAGGGGTGGGCGTGAACTCCTACAATGAGCAGTTCTTC
many TRBJ2-5 TRBV6-6 - CASSLRSETQYF TGTGCCAGCAGTCTCCGTTCTGAGACCCAGTACTTC
few TRBJ2-7 TRBV28 - CASTRWGASSYEQYF TGTGCCAGCACCCGCTGGGGGGCGAGCTCCTACGAGCAGTACTTC
- TRBJ1-2 TRBV2 TRBD1 CASSEGTGITYGYTF TGTGCCAGCAGTGAAGGGACAGGGATCACATATGGCTACACCTTC
few TRBJ2-4 TRBV9 - CASSVAQGGIQYF TGTGCCAGCAGCGTAGCCCAGGGGGGGATTCAGTACTTC
- TRBJ2-7 TRBV5-1 - CASSRRVSDEQYF TGCGCCAGCAGTAGGAGGGTAAGCGACGAGCAGTACTTC
- TRBJ1-2 TRBV18 - CASSPTAANYGYTF TGTGCCAGCTCACCAACGGCGGCCAACTATGGCTACACCTTC
- TRBJ2-2 TRBV29-1 - CSVASGTGERFF -
- TRBJ2-7 TRBV7-2 TRBD2 CASSLGTSGGLSSYEQYF TGTGCCAGCAGCTTAGGGACTAGCGGGGGCCTAAGCTCCTACGAGCAGTACTTC
- TRBJ2-7 TRBV5-1 TRBD1 CASSLGQGIVDEQYF TGCGCCAGCAGCTTGGGACAGGGCATCGTGGACGAGCAGTACTTC
few TRBJ2-2 TRBV5-1 - CASSFGAASTGELFF TGCGCCAGCAGCTTTGGGGCGGCTAGCACCGGGGAGCTGTTTTTT
- TRBJ1-2 TRBV6-2/TRBV6-3 - CASTKDAYGYTF TGTGCCAGCACCAAAGACGCCTATGGCTACACCTTC
few TRBJ2-3 TRBV14 - CASSQRDSTDTQYF TGTGCCAGCAGTCAGAGGGACAGCACAGATACGCAGTATTTT
- TRBJ1-2 TRBV25-1 TRBD1 CASTRGRTGEGYTF TGTGCCAGCACCCGTGGGAGGACAGGGGAGGGCTACACCTTC
- TRBJ1-2 TRBV18 - CASSPGGPKDGDTF TGTGCCAGCTCACCGGGGGGGCCTAAGGATGGCGACACCTTC
many TRBJ2-4 TRBV5-1 TRBD1 CASSLLQGADIQYF TGCGCCAGCAGCTTGTTACAGGGGGCAGACATTCAGTACTTC
few TRBJ2-2 TRBV29-1 - CSGVDTDGSGELFF TGCAGCGGTGTGGACACTGACGGGTCCGGGGAGCTGTTTTTT
- TRBJ2-1 TRBV11-1 - CASSSLWGDPTNEQFF TGTGCCAGCAGCTCTCTATGGGGGGATCCAACCAATGAGCAGTTCTTC
- TRBJ2-5 TRBV20-1 TRBD1 CSPQGARDETQYF TGCAGTCCACAGGGGGCCCGGGACGAGACCCAGTACTTC
- TRBJ1-1 TRBV5-1 - CASSLGQTNAEAFF TGCGCCAGCAGCTTGGGACAGACGAACGCTGAAGCTTTCTTT
many TRBJ2-1 TRBV11-3 - CASSLQVSSYNEQFF TGTGCCAGCAGCTTACAGGTTAGCTCCTACAATGAGCAGTTCTTC
- TRBJ2-1 TRBV2 TRBD2 CASSYSGGASYNEQFF TGTGCTAGCAGTTATAGCGGGGGGGCCTCCTACAATGAGCAGTTCTTC
- TRBJ2-7 TRBV29-1 TRBD1 CSVEDFGTAPYNEQYF TGCAGCGTTGAAGACTTCGGGACAGCCCCCTACAATGAGCAGTACTTC
- TRBJ2-3 TRBV27 TRBD2 CASSFRTSGGVTDTQYF TGTGCCAGCAGTTTTCGGACTAGCGGGGGGGTCACAGATACGCAGTATTTT
few TRBJ2-7 TRBV25-1 TRBD1 CASSGLQGPQYF TGTGCCAGCAGTGGACTACAGGGGCCTCAGTACTTC
few TRBJ1-5 TRBV5-1 - CASSLLGAQHQPQHF TGCGCCAGCAGCCTGCTAGGGGCTCAGCATCAGCCCCAGCATTTT
few TRBJ2-3 TRBV20-1 - CSARDGETGFRPTDTQYF TGCAGTGCTAGAGATGGCGAAACCGGGTTTCGGCCCACAGATACACAGTATTTT
- TRBJ2-1 TRBV2 - CASSEMQGVNEQFF TGTGCCAGCAGTGAAATGCAGGGTGTGAATGAGCAGTTCTTC
once TRBJ2-1 TRBV4-1 TRBD2 CAGSQSSGGLNEQFF TGCGCCGGCAGTCAAAGTAGCGGGGGCCTCAATGAGCAGTTCTTC
many TRBJ2-7 TRBV12-3/TRBV12-4 - CARAYEQYF TGTGCGAGGGCCTACGAGCAGTACTTC
- TRBJ1-1 TRBV18 - CASSPGGWGNTEAFF TGTGCCAGCTCACCGGGGGGATGGGGGAACACTGAAGCTTTCTTT
many TRBJ1-2 TRBV7-2 - CASSPELEVGYTF TGTGCCAGCAGCCCAGAACTCGAGGTTGGCTACACCTTC
- TRBJ2-7 TRBV4-1 - CASSQDLQDPIYYEQYF TGCGCCAGCAGCCAAGATCTCCAGGACCCTATCTACTACGAGCAGTACTTC
many TRBJ2-7 TRBV6-1 TRBD2 CASSPPKGGAGGNYEQYF TGTGCCAGCAGTCCCCCTAAGGGGGGCGCGGGGGGGAACTACGAGCAGTACTTC
many TRBJ2-1 TRBV7-8 TRBD1 CASSPGQYNEQFF TGTGCCAGCAGCCCGGGACAGTACAATGAGCAGTTCTTC
few TRBJ1-5 TRBV4-3 - CASSQDYSGSVSNQPQHF TGCGCCAGCAGCCAAGATTATTCAGGGAGCGTAAGCAATCAGCCCCAGCATTTT
many TRBJ2-7 TRBV6-5 TRBD2 CASSPPGLGFYEQYF TGTGCCAGCAGCCCCCCGGGACTAGGGTTCTACGAGCAGTACTTC
- TRBJ1-2 TRBV6-1 TRBD1 CASSEEGAAGYTF TGTGCCAGCAGTGAAGAGGGGGCCGCTGGCTACACCTTC
many TRBJ2-7 TRBV5-1 - CASSLNMGFYEQYF TGCGCCAGCAGCTTGAACATGGGTTTCTACGAGCAGTACTTC
- TRBJ2-3 TRBV5-1 - CASSLREGLNTDTQYF TGCGCCAGCAGCTTGCGGGAAGGGTTGAACACAGATACGCAGTATTTT
many TRBJ2-7 TRBV5-1 TRBD1 CASSWGDRAGYEQYF TGCGCCAGCAGCTGGGGGGACAGGGCCGGGTACGAGCAGTACTTC
- TRBJ1-6 TRBV12-3/TRBV12-4 - CASSLGRDSPLHF TGTGCCAGCAGTTTAGGCAGGGATTCACCCCTCCACTTT
many TRBJ2-7 TRBV6-5 - CASSYRGTYEQYF TGTGCCAGCAGTTATCGAGGGACTTACGAGCAGTACTTC
few TRBJ1-1 TRBV7-2 - CASSFRGSMNTEAFF TGTGCCAGCAGCTTTCGCGGTTCCATGAACACTGAAGCTTTCTTT
few TRBJ2-1 TRBV7-2 TRBD1 CASSPLPGQGLKNEQFF TGTGCCAGCAGCCCCCTGCCGGGACAGGGGCTGAAAAATGAGCAGTTCTTC
few TRBJ2-7 TRBV5-1 - CASRLRDGLYEQYF TGCGCCAGCAGGTTGCGGGACGGTCTTTACGAGCAGTACTTC
- TRBJ2-1 TRBV5-1 - CASSLAMGGRATYNEQFF TGCGCCAGCAGCTTGGCGATGGGGGGAAGGGCTACCTACAATGAGCAGTTCTTC
many TRBJ2-7 TRBV4-1 - CASSESWQAYEQYF TGCGCCAGCTCCGAGAGTTGGCAGGCCTACGAGCAGTACTTC
- TRBJ2-7 TRBV28 - CASQKTGLTPEQYF TGTGCCAGCCAAAAGACAGGTCTCACCCCTGAGCAGTACTTC
- TRBJ1-5 TRBV6-7 - CASSYPMGLKYSNQPQHF TGTGCCAGCAGTTACCCGATGGGACTCAAGTATAGCAATCAGCCCCAGCATTTT
few TRBJ2-7 TRBV28 - CASSLQFEQYF TGTGCCAGCAGCCTTCAGTTCGAGCAGTACTTC